Included here is one TCR beta chain sequence, with context. The data are from a study of blood T cell repertoires in COVID-19. TCRdb's copy holds only in-frame clones and misses some; the assay was immunoSEQ multiplex PCR. The table has over 250,000 clones, around 80% seen once. The CDR3 sequence is 18 residues long. V lost 5 bases, J lost 2 bases, and 13 bases stayed unmatched. CDR1 is SGHAT and CDR2 is FQNNGV in the germline V gene. The TCR comes from a middle-aged man who had been exposed to COVID-19. The sample taken for sequencing was PBMCs or T cells enriched from blood (not recorded which). The gene calls are TRBV11-2 and TRBJ2-3, with TRBD2 matching 10 bases. This CDR3 reads CASSIRPIAGGITDTQYF. In DNA, the CDR3 is TGTGCCAGCAGCATACGACCTATAGCGGGAGGTATCACAGATACGCAGTATTTT. The whole variable domain, remainder taken from reference TRBV11-2 and TRBJ2-3, is EAGVAQSPRYKIIEKRQSVAFWCNPISGHATLYWYQQILGQGPKLLIQFQNNGVVDDSQLPKDRFSAERLKGVDSTLKIQPAKLEDSAVYLCASSIRPIAGGITDTQYFGPGTRLTVL.